The subject of this entry is one T cell receptor beta chain. Its antigen is not known. An end of the junction differs from the germline gene, which may be a read error. This CDR3 is 12 amino acids long. The germline V gene encodes CDR1 WSHSY and CDR2 SAAADI. The data belong to a study of shared clonotypes between healthy human individuals. Regarding the study as a whole: Despite large depth, rarefaction showed incomplete sorted-subset sequencing. As a rule, naive subsets had a larger estimated richness than memory subsets.

Using 200 ng DNA, 25,000 to 35,000 T cell genomes, the sorted-subset replicate PCRs were run. As processed by the authors: Junction-only sequences without quality scores were provided by ImmunoSEQ, so filtering was different. The protocol was immunoSEQ multiplex PCR, while the TCRdb copy is restricted to in-frame clones and leaves out a portion. The V and J calls and clone size were taken over from that table, and D and trimming were inferred from the DNA. The repertoire holds some 2 million clones, with roughly 95% as singletons. CD8 cells regarded as naive lacked CD45RO, were positively chosen for CCR7, and omitted terminally differentiated effector memory CD45RA+ cells.

This chain uses TRBV10-2 with TRBJ2-1; D not certain. The source material was naive CD8+ T cells sorted from blood. This sequence originates from a man aged 18 to 30 in good health. The CDR3 nucleotides are TGCGCCAGCCGTGACGGCCACAATGAGCAGTTCTTC. It codes for CASRDGHNEQFF.